Below, 9 T cell receptor beta chains from the same sample are listed, as sequenced in a study of Graves' ophthalmopathy and Graves' hyperthyroidism. Amplification targeted the TCR beta CDR3 regions, with RNA transcripts as the source material. Second-round multiplex PCR followed a first-round RT-PCR using HTBI primers. TCRdb re-derived calls from the multiplex PCR reads in MiXCR, one entry per CDR3 protein. The top ten clones hold around 43% of a sample with 230,000 or so distinct CDR3 sequences, 45% to 55% of them seen once. Material: peripheral blood. These TCRs come from an adult man with Graves' ophthalmopathy.

The rearrangement joins TRBV9 to TRBJ1-6; 7 bases line up with TRBD1. J was trimmed by 7 bases and V by 4 bases; bases with no gene match: 8. CDR1 is SGDLS, CDR2 YYNGEE, per germline. The CDR3 loop spans 15 amino acids. CDR3 amino acids: CASSFNRGVNSPLHF. Here the CDR3 DNA reads TGTGCCAGCAGCTTTAACAGGGGTGTAAATTCACCCCTCCACTTT.

In its sample, this clonotype was seen once. This chain uses TRBV12-3 or TRBV12-4 with TRBJ2-5, with D tentatively TRBD1 or TRBD2 (5 bases each). Trimming stripped 2 bases from V and 5 bases from J, with 18 bases between. CDR3 size: 16 residues. CDR3 protein: CASSLLGAGPRETQYF. The DNA for the CDR3 is TGTGCCAGCAGTTTATTGGGAGCAGGGCCCCGGGAGACCCAGTACTTC.

Details on this clonotype: The conserved closing phenylalanine or tryptophan is absent in this CDR3, likely reflecting a read error. V gene TRBV6-5 combines with J gene TRBJ1-2; D not resolved. CDR1 and CDR2 from the germline V gene are MNHEY and SVGAGI. Trimming left V 6 bases short and J 6 bases short, with 14 bases between. This CDR3 has 13 amino acids. The CDR3 protein is CASSPAVRNGYTL. CDR3 DNA sequence: TGTGCCAGCAGCCCGGCGGTACGGAATGGCTACACCCTC.

The V call is TRBV7-2, the J call TRBJ2-2, with 8 positions matching TRBD2. With V trimmed by 1 base and J by 4 bases, 2 bases remained unmatched. CDR1 is SGHTA and CDR2 is FQGNSA in the germline V gene. The CDR3 spans 15 residues. The CDR3 DNA follows: TGTGCCAGCAGCTTAGACCTAGCGGGCACCGGGGAGCTGTTTTTT. It is translated as CASSLDLAGTGELFF.

This rearrangement joins TRBV7-2 to TRBJ2-1; 11 nucleotides line up with TRBD1. This CDR3 has 15 amino acids. The V segment lost 0 bases and the J segment 7 bases; nucleotides outside the gene matches: 2. The germline V gene encodes CDR1 SGHTA and CDR2 FQGNSA. The CDR3 bases are TGTGCCAGCAGCTTAGCCGGGACAGGGGGGAATGAGCAGTTCTTC. Translated, it gives CASSLAGTGGNEQFF.

Concerning this clonotype: The junction does not match germline at one end; this may be a read error. The chain employs TRBV10-1 and TRBJ2-2; 7 bases map to TRBD1. CDR1 WNHNN and CDR2 SYGVQD come from the germline V gene (reference sequence). This CDR3 is 15 amino acids long. CDR3 sequence reads: CASSPVQGYTGELFF. Written as DNA, the CDR3 is TGTGCCAGCAGCCCGGTACAGGGGTACACCGGGGAGCTGTTTTTT.

The table lists this clonotype with many counts. The chain uses TRBV10-3 and TRBJ1-6; TRBD1 matches at 7 bases. CDR1 is ENHRY, CDR2 SYGVKD, per germline. The V and J ends lost 6 bases and 7 bases, in that order; junction bases with no gene match: 6. The length of the CDR3 is 14 residues. CDR3 protein: CAISLGQINSPLHF. The CDR3, as DNA: TGTGCCATCAGCCTGGGACAGATAAATTCACCCCTCCACTTT.

This clonotype came up a few times. Sequence at one end of the junction differs from germline and may be a read error. The chain employs TRBV19 and TRBJ2-6, with D possibly TRBD2 on 5 matching bases. Germline loops: CDR1 LNHDA, CDR2 SQIVND (reference sequence). This CDR3 region has 13 residues. This CDR3 is CASSWGRGGTEAF. The CDR3 bases are TGTGCCAGTAGCTGGGGTCGAGGAGGTACTGAAGCTTTC.

In this sample, this clonotype turned up a few times. This CDR3 reads CASSENRGNTIYF. The DNA for the CDR3 is TGCGCCAGCAGTGAGAATCGTGGAAACACCATATATTTT. This chain links TRBV10-1 with TRBJ1-3; D unresolved. The V gene lost 2 bases and the J gene lost 3 bases, with 5 bases spanning the gap. The CDR3 covers 13 residues. Germline CDR1 WNHNN, CDR2 SYGVQD (reference sequence).